The rows below give T cell receptor beta chains drawn from one sample of a study of cytomegalovirus exposure and HLA in healthy donors. This table comes from immunoSEQ multiplex PCR, and its TCRdb copy is limited to in-frame clones, with some not included. The data contain more than 95,000 clones, approximately 81% of them singletons. Sequenced input: PBMCs. The receptors originated from a man aged 30 to 39 in good health and CMV-seronegative. Both conserved end residues are part of each CDR3. The D gene is left open where the match is weak. A row's size may be missing; if present it is once, few, many or a size class.

d_gene	v_gene	abundance	j_gene	CDR3aa	CDR3nt
.	TRBV4-3	.	TRBJ2-2	CASSQRAGRNTGELFF	TGCGCCAGCAGCCAACGGGCAGGGCGGAACACCGGGGAGCTGTTTTTT
.	TRBV29-1	.	TRBJ2-3	CSVEIWSSVTSTDTQYF	TGCAGCGTTGAAATTTGGTCTAGCGTCACTAGCACAGATACGCAGTATTTT
TRBD1	TRBV18	.	TRBJ2-5	CASSHGQGEQTQYF	TGTGCCAGCTCCCATGGACAGGGTGAGCAGACCCAGTACTTC
.	TRBV18	.	TRBJ2-7	CASSPKSGSYEQYF	TGTGCCAGCTCACCAAAGTCAGGCTCCTACGAGCAGTACTTC
TRBD2	TRBV4-1	.	TRBJ2-7	CASSLQPPPGLEGREQYF	TGCGCCAGCAGCCTCCAGCCTCCTCCGGGACTAGAAGGTCGTGAGCAGTACTTC
.	TRBV29-1	.	TRBJ2-2	CSGRGEWTGELFF	TGCAGCGGCAGGGGGGAATGGACCGGGGAGCTGTTTTTT
TRBD1	TRBV5-8	.	TRBJ1-5	CASSRDRGGRTDQPQHF	TGTGCCAGCAGCCGGGACAGGGGAGGGAGGACGGATCAGCCCCAGCATTTT
TRBD1	TRBV28	.	TRBJ2-2	CASSLGTGVAGELFF	TGTGCCAGCAGTTTAGGGACAGGGGTGGCCGGGGAGCTGTTTTTT
TRBD2	TRBV7-2	.	TRBJ2-3	CASSSTSGGYTQYF	TGTGCCAGCAGCTCGACTAGCGGGGGTTATACGCAGTATTTT
.	TRBV28	.	TRBJ1-2	CASSQTWGYTF	TGTGCCAGCAGTCAAACTTGGGGCTACACCTTC
.	TRBV7-9	.	TRBJ1-6	CASSTGNSPLHF	TGTGCCAGCAGTACAGGGAATTCACCCCTCCACTTT
.	TRBV15	few	TRBJ2-5	CATSRDHRGNRETQYF	TGTGCCACCAGCAGAGATCATCGCGGGAATAGAGAGACCCAGTACTTC
TRBD1	TRBV5-1	once	TRBJ2-7	CASSLIQGAHYEQYF	TGCGCCAGCAGCTTGATACAGGGGGCCCACTACGAGCAGTACTTC
.	TRBV5-4	.	TRBJ1-1	CASSVDSWTEAFF	TGTGCCAGCAGCGTGGACAGTTGGACTGAAGCTTTCTTT
TRBD1	TRBV5-1	.	TRBJ1-1	CASSTGTEYTEAFF	TGCGCCAGCAGCACAGGGACAGAATACACTGAAGCTTTCTTT
.	TRBV10-3	.	TRBJ2-3	CATQEGTSTDTQYF	TGTGCCACCCAAGAGGGTACCAGCACAGATACGCAGTATTTT
.	TRBV9	.	TRBJ2-7	CASSVVEGVHEQYF	TGTGCCAGCAGCGTAGTAGAAGGGGTACACGAGCAGTACTTC
TRBD2	TRBV5-1	few	TRBJ2-2	CASSPGLAGGLNTGELFF	TGCGCCAGCAGCCCAGGACTAGCGGGGGGCCTGAACACCGGGGAGCTGTTTTTT
TRBD1	TRBV7-9	.	TRBJ1-5	CASKGQGANQPQHF	TGTGCCAGCAAAGGGCAGGGGGCCAATCAGCCCCAGCATTTT
.	TRBV10-3	.	TRBJ1-2	CAISDLRHNYGYTF	TGTGCCATCAGTGATCTCAGGCATAACTATGGCTACACCTTC
TRBD2	TRBV5-1	.	TRBJ2-1	CASSWGTSGDNEQFF	TGCGCCAGCAGCTGGGGGACTAGCGGGGACAATGAGCAGTTCTTC
.	TRBV7-9	.	TRBJ2-7	CASSLGVSREQYF	TGTGCCAGCAGCTTAGGCGTTAGCCGCGAGCAGTACTTC
.	TRBV7-9	few	TRBJ1-3	CASSLLTREFNNSGNTIYF	TGTGCCAGCAGCCTATTAACTAGGGAATTCAACAACTCTGGAAACACCATATATTTT
TRBD1	TRBV6-5	.	TRBJ1-2	CASSYSGEQQGRLAF	TGTGCCAGCAGTTACTCGGGAGAACAACAGGGGCGGTTGGCCTTC
.	TRBV5-4	once	TRBJ2-3	CASSLAGGDTQYF	TGTGCCAGCAGCTTGGCCGGGGGTGATACGCAGTATTTT
.	TRBV7-6	.	TRBJ2-7	CASSLVAQQEHYEQYF	TGTGCCAGCAGCTTAGTCGCACAACAGGAACACTACGAGCAGTACTTC
TRBD1	TRBV28	.	TRBJ1-3	CASSLRQGAGNTIYF	TGTGCCAGCAGCCTACGACAGGGGGCTGGAAACACCATATATTTT
TRBD1	TRBV28	.	TRBJ1-4	CASSSGQGWELNEKLFF	TGTGCCAGCAGTTCCGGACAGGGATGGGAACTGAATGAAAAACTGTTTTTT
.	TRBV19	.	TRBJ1-1	CASSTGGWGGAEAFF	TGTGCCAGTAGTACTGGGGGCTGGGGGGGGGCTGAAGCTTTCTTT
TRBD1	TRBV14	.	TRBJ2-1	CASSQVSGQSYNEQFF	TGTGCCAGCAGCCAAGTATCGGGACAGAGTTACAATGAGCAGTTCTTC
.	TRBV4-3	.	TRBJ1-1	CASSQEASMNTEAFF	TGCGCCAGCAGCCAAGAGGCCTCCATGAACACTGAAGCTTTCTTT
.	TRBV7-9	.	TRBJ2-7	CASSLGYRGTEVYEQYF	TGTGCCAGCAGCTTAGGGTATAGGGGAACGGAAGTCTACGAGCAGTACTTC
TRBD1	TRBV12-5	few	TRBJ1-5	CASGPGGQGFGPQHF	TGTGCTAGTGGTCCCGGGGGACAGGGATTTGGGCCCCAGCATTTT
.	TRBV30	.	TRBJ1-2	CAWSVHGGYGYTF	TGTGCCTGGAGTGTACACGGAGGCTATGGCTACACCTTC
.	TRBV15	.	TRBJ2-7	CATSTREEQYF	TGTGCCACCAGCACCAGGGAAGAGCAGTACTTC
TRBD2	TRBV28	.	TRBJ2-4	CASSYTSGRGKNIQYF	TGTGCCAGCAGTTATACTAGCGGGAGAGGCAAAAACATTCAGTACTTC
TRBD1	TRBV11-2	.	TRBJ1-2	CASSLGQSYGYTF	TGTGCCAGCAGCCTGGGACAGTCCTATGGCTACACCTTC
.	TRBV6-1	.	TRBJ2-7	CASSDTGSSYEQYF	TGTGCCAGCAGTGACACGGGAAGCTCCTACGAGCAGTACTTC
.	TRBV4-1	.	TRBJ2-7	CASSQVLAASSYEQYF	TGCGCCAGCAGCCAAGTTTTAGCGGCAAGCTCCTACGAGCAGTACTTC
TRBD2	TRBV6-1	.	TRBJ2-2	CASRGTSGSTGELFF	TGTGCCAGCAGGGGGACTAGCGGGTCCACCGGGGAGCTGTTTTTT
.	TRBV4-1	.	TRBJ2-7	CASSPTTAYEQYF	TGCGCCAGCAGCCCAACAACAGCCTACGAGCAGTACTTC